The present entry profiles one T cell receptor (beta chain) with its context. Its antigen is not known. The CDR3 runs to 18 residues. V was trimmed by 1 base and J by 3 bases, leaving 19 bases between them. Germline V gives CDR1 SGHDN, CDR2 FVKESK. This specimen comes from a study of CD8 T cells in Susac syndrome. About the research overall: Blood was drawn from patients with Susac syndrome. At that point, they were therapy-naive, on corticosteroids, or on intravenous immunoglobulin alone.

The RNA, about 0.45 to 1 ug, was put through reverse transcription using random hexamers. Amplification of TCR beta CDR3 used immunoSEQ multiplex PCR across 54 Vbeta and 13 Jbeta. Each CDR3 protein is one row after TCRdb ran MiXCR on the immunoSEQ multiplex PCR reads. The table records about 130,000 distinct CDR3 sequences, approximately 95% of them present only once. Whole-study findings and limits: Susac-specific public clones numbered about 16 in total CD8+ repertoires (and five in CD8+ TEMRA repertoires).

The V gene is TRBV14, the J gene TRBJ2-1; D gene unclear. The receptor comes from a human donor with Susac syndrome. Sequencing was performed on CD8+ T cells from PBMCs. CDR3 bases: TGTGCCAGCAGCCAAGTCGCCTCCGAGAGAAAAATCTACAATGAGCAGTTCTTC. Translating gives CASSQVASERKIYNEQFF.